This T cell receptor beta chain is drawn from a study of Ad26.COV2.S vaccination and SARS-CoV-2 variants. Sequenced by immunoSEQ multiplex PCR; TCRdb stores in-frame clones only, minus some. The sample has 300,000 to 450,000 clones, 92% seen once; the top ten hold under 5%. V shed 8 bases and J shed 5 bases, with 9 bases lying between them. Germline CDR1 is SGHTA and CDR2 is FQGTGA. This CDR3 is built from 11 residues. The source was peripheral blood, collected after recovery from COVID-19. The sequence was obtained from a human donor who had recovered from COVID-19. V and J are TRBV7-3 and TRBJ2-5, with TRBD1 as a possible D gene (5 bases). The CDR3 nucleotides are TGTGCCAGCGGATCAGGGGAGACCCAGTACTTC. It specifies CASGSGETQYF.